This TCR beta chain was sequenced during a study of CD8+ T cells in alopecia areata. In the study overall: The percentage of affected scalp area served as the score of severity for treated patients. Whole-study results and caveats: There were many expanded lesional clones persisting in scalp and blood during tofacitinib. Expanded CD8+ clones among the top 100, as well as scalp clonality, were significantly decreased by tofacitinib.

The sequencing template was cDNA reverse transcribed from extracted RNA. Data came from immunoSEQ multiplex PCR; TCRdb stores just in-frame clones and leaves some out. The data contain 200,000 to 250,000 clones, about 58% of them singletons. Documented treatment: oral pan-JAK inhibitor, 5-10 mg twice daily. V lost 4 bases and J lost 5, with 14 bases in between. CDR1 is WNHNN and CDR2 is SYGVQD in the germline V gene (reference sequence). CDR3 length: 15 residues. The table lists this clone with a few counts. Its antigen is unknown. V usage is TRBV10-1 and J usage is TRBJ2-2, with D maybe TRBD2 (6 bases). The clonotype was recovered from a human donor with alopecia areata. The specimen comprised CD4+ T cells sorted from blood, sampled at week 4, from a patient treated with tofacitinib. The chain's CDR3 is CASSGATGVTGELFF. The CDR3 DNA is TGCGCCAGCAGTGGGGCAACGGGGGTTACCGGGGAGCTGTTTTTT.